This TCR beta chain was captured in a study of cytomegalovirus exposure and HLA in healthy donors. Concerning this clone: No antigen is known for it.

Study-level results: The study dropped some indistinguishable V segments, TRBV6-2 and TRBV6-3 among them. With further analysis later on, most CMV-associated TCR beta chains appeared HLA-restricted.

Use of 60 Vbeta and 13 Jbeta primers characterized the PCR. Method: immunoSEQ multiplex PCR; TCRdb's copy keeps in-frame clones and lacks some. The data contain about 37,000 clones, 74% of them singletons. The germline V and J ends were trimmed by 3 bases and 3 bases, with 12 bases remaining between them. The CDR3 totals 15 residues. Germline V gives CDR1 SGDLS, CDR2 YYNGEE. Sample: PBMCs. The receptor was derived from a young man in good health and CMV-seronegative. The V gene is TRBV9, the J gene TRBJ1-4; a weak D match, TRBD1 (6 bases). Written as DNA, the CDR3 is TGTGCCAGCAGCGCGCTCAGGGGTCCTAATGAAAAACTGTTTTTT. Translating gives CASSALRGPNEKLFF.